The 13 T cell receptor beta chains below come from one sample, sequenced in a study of cytomegalovirus exposure and HLA in healthy donors. The PCR made use of 60 Vbeta and 13 Jbeta primers. The assay was immunoSEQ multiplex PCR, and TCRdb's table has in-frame clones only and misses some. The top ten clones hold over 2% of a sample with around 170,000 clones, over 65% of them seen once. The sequenced sample was PBMCs. The receptors derive from a woman aged 45-65 years in good health and CMV-seropositive.

The rearrangement joins TRBV28 to TRBJ1-5; 7 bases align to TRBD1. The V gene's germline CDR1 is MDHEN and CDR2 SYDVKM. CDR3 length: 15 residues. V dropped 6 bases and J dropped 2; count of bases not matched to a gene: 7. CDR3 residues: CASSPDRIGNQPQHF. The CDR3 DNA follows: TGTGCCAGCAGCCCGGACAGGATAGGCAATCAGCCCCAGCATTTT.

The chain combines TRBV18 with TRBJ2-7, with D maybe TRBD2 (6 bases). Deletions cut 3 bases from V and 0 bases from J, with 12 bases between. Germline loops: CDR1 KGHSH, CDR2 LQKENI. There are 15 residues in the CDR3. CDR3 protein: CASSPWAGSSYEQYF. The CDR3 DNA reads TGTGCCAGCTCACCCTGGGCGGGGAGCTCCTACGAGCAGTACTTC.

This sequence joins TRBV28 and TRBJ2-2; 7 bases fit TRBD1. The V and J ends lost 2 bases and 1 base, in that order; junction bases with no gene match: 7. CDR3 length equals 17 residues. CDR1 and CDR2 from the germline V gene are MDHEN and SYDVKM. Here the CDR3 reads CASSLRRRTGNTGELFF. Written as DNA, the CDR3 is TGTGCCAGCAGTTTAAGAAGGCGGACAGGGAACACCGGGGAGCTGTTTTTT.

The rearrangement uses TRBV11-1 and TRBJ2-4; possibly TRBD2 for D (5 bases). V dropped 6 bases and J dropped 9 bases, with 21 bases sitting between them. The germline V gene has CDR1 SGHAT and CDR2 FQDESV (reference sequence). The CDR3 sequence is 15 residues long. CDR3 sequence reads: CASSFKPTVGSIQYF. In DNA form, the CDR3 reads TGTGCCAGCAGTTTTAAACCAACGGTGGGGAGCATTCAGTACTTC.

The chain has TRBV7-9 and TRBJ1-6; 10 bases line up with TRBD1. There are 17 residues in the CDR3. Trimming cost V 3 bases and J 9 bases; bases outside gene matches: 11. Germline V gives CDR1 SEHNR, CDR2 FQNEAQ (reference sequence). The CDR3 is CASSLGQGTGVFSPLHF. DNA of the CDR3: TGTGCCAGCAGCTTGGGCCAAGGGACAGGGGTTTTTTCACCCCTCCACTTT.

Concerning this clone itself: The CDR3 ends on some other residue instead of the conserved phenylalanine or tryptophan, so this is likely a read error. V is TRBV6-5 and J is TRBJ1-2, with D unclear. Trimming pared 5 bases from V and 2 bases from J, leaving 6 bases between. The CDR3 totals 12 residues. Germline V CDR1 and CDR2: MNHEY, SVGAGI. CDR3 sequence (DNA): TGTGCCAGCAGTCAAAACAACTATGGCTACACCCTC. As protein: CASSQNNYGYTL.

The rearrangement joins TRBV7-2 to TRBJ2-2; D is ambiguous. V shed 1 base and J shed 6 bases, with 12 bases lying between them. Per the germline V gene, CDR1 is SGHTA and CDR2 is FQGNSA. This CDR3 is 15 amino acids long. The CDR3 nucleotides are TGTGCCAGCAGCTTAGGTCCGACACCGCCCGGGGAGCTGTTTTTT. Its protein product is CASSLGPTPPGELFF.

Only one count was recorded for this clone. Distinct nucleotide sequences in the sample also encode this CDR3. CDR3 sequence: CASSYSNTGTEGELFF. Here the CDR3 DNA reads TGTGCCAGCAGTTACTCTAACACGGGTACCGAGGGGGAGCTGTTTTTT. This chain joins TRBV6-5 and TRBJ2-2; no definite D call. The germline gives CDR1 MNHEY, CDR2 SVGAGI. Trimming took off 0 bases at V and 8 bases at J, with 16 bases between the two ends. The CDR3 consists of 16 residues.

V is TRBV4-3 and J is TRBJ2-5, with a weak D call TRBD1 (5 bases). The better agreement between TRBJ2-7 and the DNA end casts doubt on the J call. The germline CDR1 and CDR2 sequences are LGHNA and YSLEER. There are 15 residues in the CDR3. DNA for the CDR3: TGCGCCAGCAGCCAAGACTTCCAGGGTATCTACGAGCAGTACTTC. It codes for CASSQDFQGIYEQYF.

In its sample, this clone was seen a few times. The V and J genes are TRBV18 and TRBJ2-7; unclear D gene. Trimming stripped 0 bases from V and 3 bases from J, with 9 bases between. Per the germline V gene, CDR1 is KGHSH and CDR2 is LQKENI. The CDR3 loop spans 14 amino acids. The chain's CDR3 is CASSPPSARYEQYF. CDR3 sequence (DNA): TGTGCCAGCTCACCACCAAGCGCACGCTACGAGCAGTACTTC.

This clone was detected only a few times. V is TRBV6-6 and J is TRBJ1-4; 7 bases are a match to TRBD1. V lost 5 bases, J lost 6 bases, and 6 bases stayed unmatched. The germline gives CDR1 MNHNY, CDR2 SVGAGI (reference sequence). The CDR3 is 14 residues long. The CDR3 DNA reads as TGTGCCAGCAGTCCGGCGGGACAGCATGAAAAACTGTTTTTT. This codes for CASSPAGQHEKLFF.

The chain has TRBV7-9 and TRBJ1-6; D is uncertain. The CDR3 loop spans 16 amino acids. CDR1 SEHNR and CDR2 FQNEAQ come from the germline V gene (reference sequence). Between the trimmed V and J ends, which lost 5 bases and 6 bases, there was a span of 17 bases. The CDR3 DNA is TGTGCCAGCAGCCCCGAAGTTGGAGCCGGTAATTCACCCCTCCACTTT. Protein: CASSPEVGAGNSPLHF.

The rearrangement links TRBV25-1 to TRBJ1-2; no definite D call. The germline V gene has CDR1 MGHDK and CDR2 SYGVNS. This CDR3 region has 13 residues. Between the trimmed V and J ends, which lost 5 bases and 0 bases, there was a span of 7 bases. The CDR3 coding sequence is TGTGCCAGCAGTCCCCAGGCTAACTATGGCTACACCTTC. Encoded protein: CASSPQANYGYTF.